This TCR beta chain is from a study of radiotherapy plus CTLA-4 blockade in lung cancer. Study in general: There were objective responses in roughly 17% of patients, and around 31% had disease control. Points from the study as a whole: Increased serum interferon-beta after radiation also reportedly predicted response strongly. Researchers report tumor-derived TCR clones expanding in blood after radiotherapy plus ipilimumab.

For this clone: Its antigen remains unknown.

Patients in the study, people with chemo-refractory metastatic non-small-cell lung cancer, received focal radiation plus ipilimumab CTLA-4 blockade. Sequencing used immunoSEQ multiplex PCR; TCRdb keeps in-frame clones, though not all of them. Seen here are about 88,000 clones, around 72% observed once, and the top ten hold roughly an eighth. The sample here was peripheral blood, taken from a patient treated with radiotherapy plus ipilimumab. The origin of this receptor is a human donor with non-small cell lung cancer that progressed on radiotherapy plus ipilimumab.

The CDR3 DNA is TGTGCCAGCAGCGTAGTGTCCGGACAGGGATGTGATCAGCCCCAGCATTTT. It translates to CASSVVSGQGCDQPQHF. J is TRBJ1-5 and V is TRBV9, with 8 bases aligning to TRBD1. The CDR3 totals 17 residues. The ends lost 0 bases at V and 5 bases at J; junction bases unmatched: 10. Germline V CDR1 and CDR2: SGDLS, YYNGEE.